These 14 T cell receptor beta chains came from one sample sequenced in a study of OX40 agonist ivuxolimab in advanced cancers. Receptor libraries were prepared by the immunoSEQ multiplex PCR assay. In TCRdb, the immuneACCESS table is reduced to in-frame sequences with V and J assigned. These tables do not hold every clone; where another copy was compared, an unresolved V gene accounts for under half, and the others remain unexplained. The sample table lists approximately 60,000 clones, 84% of them with a count of one. The ten largest clones represent 9.8% of the sample. The input for sequencing was CD4+ or CD8+ T cells sorted from blood, taken in a trial of the OX40 agonist ivuxolimab. The receptors originated from an adult with an advanced solid tumor such as melanoma, head and neck, liver or kidney cancer.

The chain uses TRBV2 and TRBJ1-2, with D unclear. The V gene's germline CDR1 is SNHLY and CDR2 FYNNEI. Trimming pared 2 bases from V and 4 bases from J, leaving 2 bases between. The CDR3 runs to 11 residues. CDR3 sequence (DNA): TGTGCCAGCAGTGAATTCTATGGCTACACCTTC. This gives the protein CASSEFYGYTF.

The chain combines TRBV10-3 with TRBJ1-1; D not resolved. Germline CDR1 reads ENHRY; CDR2 reads SYGVKD. The V gene lost 8 bases and the J gene lost 3 bases, with 10 bases spanning the gap. The CDR3 extends over 12 amino acids. The CDR3 here is CAISARDTEAFF. CDR3 bases: TGTGCCATCTCCGCGAGGGACACTGAAGCTTTCTTT.

This sequence joins TRBV27 and TRBJ2-5, with 14 bases matching TRBD2. Losses at the gene ends were 4 bases for V and 4 bases for J; bases not matched to a gene: 8. The CDR3 totals 17 residues. CDR1 MNHEY and CDR2 SMNVEV come from the germline V gene (reference sequence). DNA for the CDR3: TGTGCCAGCAGTTCCCTTCGACTAGCGGGGGGGCCAGAGACCCAGTACTTC. It yields the protein CASSSLRLAGGPETQYF.

As DNA, the CDR3 is TGTGCCGCCGGAGGATACCAAGAGACCCAGTACTTC. It specifies CAAGGYQETQYF. This chain links TRBV7-2 with TRBJ2-5; possibly TRBD2 for D (5 bases). Trimming stripped 11 bases from V and 0 bases from J, with 10 bases between. CDR1 SGHTA and CDR2 FQGNSA come from the germline V gene. CDR3 length equals 12 residues.

This sequence joins TRBV11-1 and TRBJ1-1, with D perhaps TRBD1 (5 bases). Trimming pared 5 bases from V and 1 base from J, leaving 8 bases between. Per germline, CDR1 SGHAT and CDR2 FQDESV (reference sequence). This CDR3 has 13 residues. CDR3 bases: TGTGCCAGCAGCAGGGACTCGAACACTGAAGCTTTCTTT. This sequence encodes CASSRDSNTEAFF.

This chain links TRBV7-2 with TRBJ1-5; D is uncertain. Germline V CDR1 and CDR2: SGHTA, FQGNSA. Trimming shortened V by 6 bases and J by 6 bases, and 12 bases separated the two germline ends. There are 13 residues in the CDR3. This CDR3 is CASSVGLRQPQHF. The CDR3 bases are TGTGCCAGCAGTGTAGGGCTTCGTCAGCCCCAGCATTTT.

The rearrangement joins TRBV5-1 to TRBJ2-3; D call uncertain. The ends were cut back, 0 bases at V and 1 base at J, with 9 bases in the middle. The CDR3 is 15 amino acids. CDR1 SGHRS and CDR2 YFSETQ come from the germline V gene. CDR3 amino acids: CASSLAAGGTDTQYF. Here the CDR3 DNA reads TGCGCCAGCAGCTTGGCCGCAGGAGGCACAGATACGCAGTATTTT.

CDR3 nucleotide sequence: TGTGCCAGCAGTTTATACGGGTTCGGGGAGCTGTTTTTT. Amino acids: CASSLYGFGELFF. The chain carries TRBV27 and TRBJ2-2; D unresolved. The CDR3 is 13 residues long. Germline CDR1 MNHEY, CDR2 SMNVEV (reference sequence). V was shortened by 1 base and J by 7 bases, with 7 bases between the two germline ends.

The V and J genes are TRBV5-1 and TRBJ1-6, with TRBD1 as a possible D gene (5 bases). The CDR3 is 14 amino acids. V was shortened by 4 bases and J by 10 bases, with 15 bases between the two germline ends. Germline V gene sequence: CDR1 SGHRS, CDR2 YFSETQ. In DNA, the CDR3 is TGCGCCAGCAGCCAGGACATAGACGACTCACCCCTCCACTTT. Its translation is CASSQDIDDSPLHF.

The rearrangement uses TRBV5-1 and TRBJ2-1, with 8 bases aligning to TRBD2. The CDR3 is 15 residues long. The V gene end was trimmed by 0 bases and the J gene end by 1 base; junction bases not matched to a gene: 0. The germline CDR1 and CDR2 sequences are SGHRS and YFSETQ. The CDR3 bases are TGCGCCAGCAGCTTGGCTAGCGGGTCCTACAATGAGCAGTTCTTC. Protein sequence: CASSLASGSYNEQFF.

The chain joins TRBV28 to TRBJ1-5; 7 bases are shared with TRBD1. CDR1 is MDHEN and CDR2 is SYDVKM in the germline V gene. V lost 6 bases and J lost 3; bases outside the gene matches: 8. This CDR3 has 15 residues. The CDR3 loop is CASRLRDSFNQPQHF. CDR3 DNA sequence: TGTGCCAGCAGACTCCGGGACAGCTTCAATCAGCCCCAGCATTTT. Full variable domain (missing parts from reference TRBV28 and TRBJ1-5): DVKVTQSSRYLVKRTGEKVFLECVQDMDHENMFWYRQDPGLGLRLIYFSYDVKMKEKGDIPEGYSVSREKKERFSLILESASTNQTSMYLCASRLRDSFNQPQHFGDGTRLSIL.

The chain recombines TRBV19 with TRBJ1-6; D gene unclear. Germline assignment: CDR1 LNHDA and CDR2 SQIVND (reference sequence). The CDR3 is made up of 12 amino acids. V lost 3 bases and J 8 bases, leaving 5 bases between the germline ends. The CDR3 protein is CASSMWDSPLHF. CDR3 sequence (DNA): TGTGCCAGTAGTATGTGGGATTCACCCCTCCACTTT.

This clone has just a few counts. The rearrangement joins TRBV15 to TRBJ1-4; 7 nucleotides align to TRBD1. The CDR3 length is 14 residues. The J segment lost 8 bases and the V segment lost 5 bases, leaving 8 bases of the junction unmatched. CDR1 LNHNV and CDR2 YYDKDF come from the germline V gene (reference sequence). In DNA form, the CDR3 reads TGTGCCACCAGCGACGACAGGGTGAACGAAAAACTGTTTTTT. Translation gives CATSDDRVNEKLFF.

This clone was picked up a small number of times. V and J are TRBV7-2 and TRBJ1-5; TRBD1 is a possible D gene (5 bases). The CDR3 runs to 14 residues. Trimming cost V 1 base and J 6 bases, with 10 bases left between them. The V gene's germline CDR1 is SGHTA and CDR2 FQGNSA. CDR3 in amino acids: CASSLGTISQPQHF. Written as DNA, the CDR3 is TGTGCCAGCAGCTTAGGGACAATCAGTCAGCCCCAGCATTTT.